The 27 T cell receptor beta chains listed next were all sequenced from one sample in a study of shared clonotypes between healthy human individuals. CD45RO-negative CD8 cells positively selected for CCR7 made up the naive population, which excluded terminally differentiated effector memory CD45RA+ cells. Assay used: immunoSEQ multiplex PCR; TCRdb lists only in-frame clones, some missing. The sample contains about 1.9 million clones, 85% to 95% of which appear only once. The specimen was naive CD8+ T cells from PBMCs. The receptors here all came from a man aged 18 to 29 in good health. Some clones in this sample may be carry-over from other donors' samples.

The rearrangement uses TRBV4-1 and TRBJ2-1, with 7 positions matching TRBD1. V trimming: 1 base; J trimming: 6 bases; junction bases outside the gene matches: 9. The germline gives CDR1 MGHRA, CDR2 YSYEKL. CDR3 length: 16 amino acids. CDR3 DNA sequence: TGCGCCAGCAGCCAAGCCCCGACAGGGTTGGGCAATGAGCAGTTCTTC. Its translation: CASSQAPTGLGNEQFF.

This clone was picked up one time. V and J are TRBV7-2 and TRBJ2-2; no definite D call. The CDR3 is 15 residues long. Trimming stripped 4 bases from V and 4 bases from J, with 13 bases between. CDR1 SGHTA and CDR2 FQGNSA come from the germline V gene. Written as DNA, the CDR3 is TGTGCCAGCAGCTCCCGAGAAGGGTCCACCGGGGAGCTGTTTTTT. Translation: CASSSREGSTGELFF.

The chain is built from TRBV27 and TRBJ1-3; no clear D gene. The CDR3 covers 15 residues. Trimming left V 4 bases short and J 9 bases short, with 19 bases between. Germline V gives CDR1 MNHEY, CDR2 SMNVEV (reference sequence). The CDR3 sequence is CASSSTTSGIPTIYF. CDR3 DNA sequence: TGTGCCAGCAGTTCGACAACCTCGGGGATTCCCACCATATATTTT.

With respect to this clone: Germline and junction disagree at one end, which may indicate a read error. Here the CDR3 DNA reads TGTGCCAGCAGCTTAGCCCGGTTTGAACCTTTCTTT. Translated, it gives CASSLARFEPFF. The chain carries TRBV7-9 and TRBJ1-1; D is undetermined. The germline gives CDR1 SEHNR, CDR2 FQNEAQ (reference sequence). This CDR3 spans 12 amino acids.

The chain couples TRBV6-1 to TRBJ2-1; D perhaps matches TRBD1 (6 bases). This CDR3 is 14 amino acids long. V was clipped by 2 bases and J by 2 bases, with 7 bases between them. Germline CDR1 is MNHNS and CDR2 is SASEGT. CDR3 nucleotide sequence: TGTGCCAGCAGTGAACGGACAGCCTACAATGAGCAGTTCTTC. Translated: CASSERTAYNEQFF.

This clone has only one observation. This chain links TRBV16 with TRBJ2-7, with D perhaps matching TRBD1 (5 bases). Germline values: CDR1 KGHSY, CDR2 FQNENV. Trimming shortened V by 4 bases and J by 6 bases, and 10 bases separated the two germline ends. This CDR3 is built from 12 residues. The chain's CDR3 is CASSLQGGEQYF. DNA for the CDR3: TGTGCCAGCAGCCTTCAGGGTGGCGAGCAGTACTTC.

CDR3 amino acids: CASSQAYGANEKLFF. CDR3 bases: TGTGCCAGCAGCCAAGCCTATGGGGCTAATGAAAAACTGTTTTTT. V and J are TRBV4-2 and TRBJ1-4; D not certain. The V end lost 1 base, the J end lost 3 bases, and 9 bases lay between the germline ends. Germline V lookup: CDR1 LGHNA, CDR2 YNFKEQ. The CDR3 sequence is 15 residues long.

The chain is built from TRBV27 and TRBJ2-3; no reliable D call. The CDR3 extends over 10 amino acids. Trimming left V 6 bases short and J 8 bases short, with 6 bases between. Per the germline V gene, CDR1 is MNHEY and CDR2 is SMNVEV (reference sequence). DNA for the CDR3: TGTGCCAGCAGGGGTTTTACGCAGTATTTT. This translates into CASRGFTQYF.

In the case of this clone: Different DNA sequences within this sample yield the same CDR3. This chain connects TRBV27 to TRBJ2-7; 8 nucleotides match TRBD1. This CDR3 region has 15 residues. CDR1 is MNHEY, CDR2 SMNVEV, per germline (reference sequence). Trimming removed 2 bases from V and 1 base from J; junction bases left unmatched: 4. The CDR3 sequence is CASSLTGTGSYEQYF. Written as DNA, the CDR3 is TGTGCCAGCAGTTTAACCGGGACAGGTTCCTACGAGCAGTACTTC.

This sequence joins TRBV9 and TRBJ2-1, with D perhaps being TRBD1 or TRBD2 (5 bases each). Trimming stripped 3 bases from V and 3 bases from J, with 22 bases between. This CDR3 has 18 residues. Germline V CDR1 and CDR2: SGDLS, YYNGEE. The CDR3 here is CASSERPRDRLFYNEQFF. For the CDR3, the DNA is TGTGCCAGCAGCGAAAGACCGAGGGACCGACTATTCTACAATGAGCAGTTCTTC.

This clone came up once. J is TRBJ2-1 and V is TRBV5-1, with 7 nucleotides matching TRBD2. The J segment lost 7 bases and the V segment lost 3 bases, leaving 7 bases of the junction unmatched. Germline lookup yields CDR1 SGHRS and CDR2 YFSETQ. The CDR3 is 14 amino acids. CDR3 bases: TGCGCCAGCAGCTCTAGACTAGCTTGGAATGAGCAGTTCTTC. Its protein is CASSSRLAWNEQFF.

V gene TRBV9 combines with J gene TRBJ1-2; 7 bases fit TRBD1. The CDR3 consists of 14 residues. V gave up 7 bases and J gave up 4 bases; unmatched junction bases: 10. Germline V CDR1 and CDR2: SGDLS, YYNGEE. The CDR3 sequence: CASGEGTEGYGYTF. The CDR3 DNA sequence: TGTGCCAGCGGGGAGGGGACAGAGGGCTATGGCTACACCTTC. Using reference TRBV9 and TRBJ1-2 for the parts outside the CDR3, the full variable domain is DSGVTQTPKHLITATGQRVTLRCSPRSGDLSVYWYQQSLDQGLQFLIQYYNGEERAKGNILERFSAQQFPDLHSELNLSSLELGDSALYFCASGEGTEGYGYTFGSGTRLTVV.

The chain uses TRBV9 and TRBJ2-6; tentative D call: TRBD2 (6 bases). Germline V lookup: CDR1 SGDLS, CDR2 YYNGEE. The length of the CDR3 is 16 residues. V was shortened by 0 bases and J by 3 bases, with 10 bases between the two germline ends. CDR3 nucleotide sequence: TGTGCCAGCAGCGTAGCCCCGGGACTTGGGGCCAACGTCCTGACTTTC. It codes for CASSVAPGLGANVLTF.

This chain links TRBV4-1 with TRBJ2-3; D not certain. CDR1 and CDR2 (germline): MGHRA, YSYEKL. This CDR3 contains 13 residues. V was shortened by 4 bases and J by 3 bases, with 8 bases between the two germline ends. CDR3 sequence: CASSLPGTDTQYF. CDR3 DNA: TGCGCCAGCAGCCTCCCTGGTACAGATACGCAGTATTTT.

The gene calls are TRBV5-8 and TRBJ1-1; D call uncertain. The CDR3 consists of 16 residues. Germline V gives CDR1 SGHTS, CDR2 YDEGEE. V lost 3 bases, J lost 8 bases, and 23 bases lay in between. CDR3 nucleotide sequence: TGTGCCAGCAGCTGGAACTCAGTGAGGTCCTGGACGGAAGCTTTCTTT. Translated, it gives CASSWNSVRSWTEAFF.

This chain connects TRBV27 to TRBJ2-7; D is possibly TRBD1 or TRBD2 (6 bases each). CDR1 and CDR2 from the germline V gene are MNHEY and SMNVEV (reference sequence). The V end was cut by 2 bases, the J end by 4 bases, with 12 bases between. CDR3 length equals 14 residues. In DNA, the CDR3 is TGTGCCAGCAGTTTACGGGGGCTCCGGTACGAGCAGTACTTC. It codes for CASSLRGLRYEQYF.

The chain joins TRBV4-1 to TRBJ1-2; D is uncertain. CDR3 size: 17 residues. Trimming stripped 1 base from V and 1 base from J, with 16 bases between. CDR1 is MGHRA and CDR2 is YSYEKL in the germline V gene. The CDR3 region is CASSQGVLVDLNYGYTF. The DNA of the CDR3 is TGCGCCAGCAGCCAAGGGGTATTAGTGGATCTTAACTATGGCTACACCTTC.

The rearrangement joins TRBV19 to TRBJ2-1, with D possibly TRBD1 on 5 matching bases. Trimming removed 1 base at V and 15 bases at J, with 25 bases between. The CDR3 is 16 amino acids. Germline CDR1 LNHDA, CDR2 SQIVND (reference sequence). In nucleotides, the CDR3 is TGTGCCAGTAGTATAGCTTTTGGACAACACCAAGGAGAGATGTTCTTC. Its protein is CASSIAFGQHQGEMFF.

The gene calls are TRBV6-1 and TRBJ1-2, with TRBD1 matching 10 bases. J was trimmed by 6 bases and V by 6 bases; bases with no gene match: 4. CDR1 MNHNS and CDR2 SASEGT come from the germline V gene. This CDR3 is 13 amino acids long. CDR3 DNA sequence: TGTGCCAGCAGGTGGACAGGGGGGGATGGCTACACCTTC. Its translation: CASRWTGGDGYTF.

The genes are TRBV15 and TRBJ2-2, with 9 nucleotides matching TRBD1. V shed 2 bases and J 2 bases; nucleotides not matched to a gene: 6. Germline loops: CDR1 LNHNV, CDR2 YYDKDF (reference sequence). The CDR3 runs to 17 residues. The CDR3 DNA sequence: TGTGCCACCAGCAGAACAAACAGGGGGCAAAACACCGGGGAGCTGTTTTTT. It encodes CATSRTNRGQNTGELFF.

This clone was observed once. One end of the junction fails to match germline, which may point to a read error. This chain connects TRBV5-1 to TRBJ2-7; D unresolved. Germline V gives CDR1 SGHRS, CDR2 YFSETQ. This CDR3 has 15 amino acids. The CDR3 reads CASSLVAGFAYEQYF. In DNA, the CDR3 is TGTGCCAGCAGCTTGGTTGCTGGTTTCGCCTACGAGCAGTACTTC.

This rearrangement joins TRBV6-1 to TRBJ1-5; D is unclear. CDR3 length: 14 residues. Germline V gene data show CDR1 as MNHNS and CDR2 as SASEGT. Trimming took off 2 bases at V and 9 bases at J, with 14 bases between the two ends. The CDR3 sequence is CASSESAPPRPQHF. In nucleotides, the CDR3 is TGTGCCAGCAGTGAATCTGCCCCTCCGAGGCCCCAGCATTTT.

This clone is a singleton in its sample. V gene TRBV4-3 combines with J gene TRBJ1-3; TRBD1 aligns across 8 bases. This CDR3 comprises 17 residues. The germline V gene encodes CDR1 LGHNA and CDR2 YSLEER. Germline trimming cut 2 bases from V and 5 bases from J; bases unmatched to any gene: 11. The CDR3 loop reads CASSQLPGQGLRNTIYF. CDR3 DNA: TGCGCCAGCAGCCAACTTCCCGGACAGGGCCTACGAAACACCATATATTTT.

This clone was recorded once. The chain joins TRBV11-2 to TRBJ2-3; TRBD1 aligns across 8 bases. CDR1 is SGHAT, CDR2 FQNNGV, per germline. After removal of 3 bases from V and 3 bases from J, the junction contained 14 bases not matched to a gene. The CDR3 totals 18 residues. The CDR3 nucleotides are TGTGCCAGCAGCTTTGGGCCCGCAAGGACAGGGCTTACAGATACGCAGTATTTT. Its translation is CASSFGPARTGLTDTQYF.

The chain joins TRBV7-2 to TRBJ2-1, with D perhaps TRBD2 (6 bases). Trimming took off 5 bases at V and 5 bases at J, with 22 bases between the two ends. Germline V lookup: CDR1 SGHTA, CDR2 FQGNSA. The CDR3 consists of 17 residues. The CDR3: CASSRGWRDAAHNEQFF. Here the CDR3 DNA reads TGTGCCAGCAGCCGCGGCTGGCGGGATGCGGCTCACAATGAGCAGTTCTTC.

The J gene is TRBJ2-1, the V gene TRBV19, with 7 bases fitting TRBD2. Germline values: CDR1 LNHDA, CDR2 SQIVND (reference sequence). V lost 5 bases to trimming and J lost 7 bases; unmatched junction nucleotides: 8. The CDR3 covers 14 residues. The CDR3 DNA sequence: TGTGCCAGTAGTTTAGGGGAGGGCAGAAATGAGCAGTTCTTC. The encoded protein is CASSLGEGRNEQFF.

The rearrangement links TRBV5-5 to TRBJ2-7; perhaps D is TRBD1 or TRBD2 (5 bases each). CDR1 SGHKS and CDR2 YYEKEE come from the germline V gene (reference sequence). The CDR3 spans 14 residues. Trimming pared 2 bases from V and 2 bases from J, leaving 11 bases between. The CDR3 DNA follows: TGTGCCAGCAGCTTCGGGACGGAAGCCTACGAGCAGTACTTC. This sequence encodes CASSFGTEAYEQYF. The full variable domain, its missing parts supplied by reference TRBV5-5 and TRBJ2-7, is DAGVTQSPTHLIKTRGQQVTLRCSPISGHKSVSWYQQVLGQGPQFIFQYYEKEERGRGNFPDRFSARQFPNYSSELNVNALLLGDSALYLCASSFGTEAYEQYFGPGTRLTVT.